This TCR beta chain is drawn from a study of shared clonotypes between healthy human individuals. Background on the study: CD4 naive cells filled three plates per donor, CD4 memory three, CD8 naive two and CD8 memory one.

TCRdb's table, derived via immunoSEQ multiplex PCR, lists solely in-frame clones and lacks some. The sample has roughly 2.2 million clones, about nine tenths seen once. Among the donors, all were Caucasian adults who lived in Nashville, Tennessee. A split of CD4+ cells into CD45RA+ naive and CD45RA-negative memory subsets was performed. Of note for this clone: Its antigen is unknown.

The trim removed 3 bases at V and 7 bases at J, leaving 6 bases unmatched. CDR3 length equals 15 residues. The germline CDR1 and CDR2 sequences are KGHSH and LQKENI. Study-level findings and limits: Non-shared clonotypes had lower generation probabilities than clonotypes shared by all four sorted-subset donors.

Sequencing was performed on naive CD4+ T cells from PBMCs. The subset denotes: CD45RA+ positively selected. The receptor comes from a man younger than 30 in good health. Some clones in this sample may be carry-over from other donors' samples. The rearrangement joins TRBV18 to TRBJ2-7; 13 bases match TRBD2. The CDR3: CASSPRTSGRGEQYF. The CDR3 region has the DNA TGTGCCAGCTCACCGAGGACTAGCGGGAGAGGAGAGCAGTACTTC.